These 2 T cell receptor beta chains share one sample of origin, sequenced in a study of identical twins (dated by TCRdb to about 2016). Library preparation employed 5' RACE. Sequenced using an Illumina HiSeq 2000. TCRdb handled the public reads itself, with Q25 trimming in fastp and clone calling in MiXCR, and kept productive beta chains. Records with the same CDR3 protein are collapsed into one entry carrying the most frequent genes and DNA. This sample is represented by 1.5 million to 2 million distinct CDR3 sequences; less than 35% of them were singletons. The ten largest clones capture 0.27% of the sample. Input material: cord blood. The receptors here all came from a newborn girl in good health.

The sample holds many counts of this clonotype. CDR3: CATDRGTDTQYF. The CDR3 DNA follows: TGTGCCACCGACAGGGGAACAGATACGCAGTATTTT. This chain joins TRBV7-2 and TRBJ2-3; 8 nucleotides match TRBD1. Germline V gene lookup returns CDR1 SGHTA and CDR2 FQGNSA. After removal of 10 bases from V and 3 bases from J, the junction contained 3 bases not matched to a gene. The length of the CDR3 is 12 residues.

This clonotype appeared a few times. The chain carries TRBV11-2 and TRBJ2-1, with TRBD2 matching over 8 bases. The J call is uncertain, as TRBJ2-7 better fits the DNA end. The CDR3 length is 16 residues. Germline values: CDR1 SGHAT, CDR2 FQNNGV. The CDR3 sequence: CASSPGAGVAYNEQYF. DNA of the CDR3: TGTGCCAGCAGCCCAGGAGCGGGGGTAGCCTACAATGAGCAGTACTTC.